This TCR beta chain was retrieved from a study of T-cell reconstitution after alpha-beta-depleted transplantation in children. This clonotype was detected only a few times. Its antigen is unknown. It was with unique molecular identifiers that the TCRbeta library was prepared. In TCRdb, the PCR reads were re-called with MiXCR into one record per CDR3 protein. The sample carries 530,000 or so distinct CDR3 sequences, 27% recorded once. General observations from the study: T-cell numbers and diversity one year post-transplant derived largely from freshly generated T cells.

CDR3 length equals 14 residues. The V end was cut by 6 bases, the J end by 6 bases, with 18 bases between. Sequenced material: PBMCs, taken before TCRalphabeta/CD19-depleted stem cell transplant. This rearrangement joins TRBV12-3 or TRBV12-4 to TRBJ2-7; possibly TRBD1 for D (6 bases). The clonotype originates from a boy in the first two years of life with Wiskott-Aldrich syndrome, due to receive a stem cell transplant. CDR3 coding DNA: TGTGCCAGCAGCCCTTCTGGGACATTTCGCGAGCAGTACTTC. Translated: CASSPSGTFREQYF.